These 23 T cell receptor beta chains were sequenced from one sample in a study of Graves' ophthalmopathy and Graves' hyperthyroidism. Amplification of the TCR beta CDR3 regions used RNA transcripts (as template). Amplification began with first-round RT-PCR using HTBI primers, then second-round multiplex PCR was performed. Via MiXCR, TCRdb re-called the multiplex PCR reads, giving one row per CDR3 protein. The sample holds 580,000 or so distinct CDR3 sequences; about 40% are singletons and the top ten take roughly 4%. The specimen sequenced was peripheral blood or thyroid tissue (not recorded which). The receptor set was obtained from an adult man with Graves' hyperthyroidism.

This chain uses TRBV5-4 with TRBJ2-7; D may correspond to TRBD1 or TRBD2 (5 bases each). V lost 2 bases and J 4 bases, leaving 16 bases between the germline ends. The CDR3 is 15 residues long. Germline V gene sequence: CDR1 SGHNT, CDR2 YYREEE (reference sequence). The CDR3 sequence: CASSLSGRAGYEQYF. CDR3 bases: TGTGCCAGCAGCTTATCAGGGCGGGCGGGTTACGAGCAGTACTTC.

V gene TRBV7-2 combines with J gene TRBJ2-2; the match to TRBD2 covers 8 bases. The CDR3 totals 18 residues. V lost 5 bases to trimming and J lost 5 bases; unmatched junction nucleotides: 16. CDR1 is SGHTA, CDR2 FQGNSA, per germline. CDR3 DNA sequence: TGTGCCAGCAGCACACAAATCATGGGACTAGGGGGGACCGGGGAGCTGTTTTTT. Protein product: CASSTQIMGLGGTGELFF.

This sequence joins TRBV2 and TRBJ2-5; 9 bases agree with TRBD1. The germline gives CDR1 SNHLY, CDR2 FYNNEI. This CDR3 spans 15 amino acids. Trimming cost V 8 bases and J 6 bases; bases outside gene matches: 13. CDR3: CASSTRTGAAKTQYF. In DNA, the CDR3 is TGTGCCAGCTCAACCAGGACAGGGGCGGCGAAGACCCAGTACTTC.

This chain uses TRBV7-9 with TRBJ1-4, with TRBD1 identical over 8 bases. The CDR3 has 17 amino acids. The germline V gene encodes CDR1 SEHNR and CDR2 FQNEAQ (reference sequence). Unmatched junction bases numbered 8, after V lost 5 bases and J lost 0 bases. DNA of the CDR3: TGTGCCAGCAGCACCGGGGACAGGAGATCAACTAATGAAAAACTGTTTTTT. This translates into CASSTGDRRSTNEKLFF.

Of note for this clonotype: The junction does not match germline at one end; this may be a read error. This chain joins TRBV5-1 and TRBJ1-2; D unresolved. This CDR3 is built from 15 residues. Per the germline V gene, CDR1 is SGHRS and CDR2 is YFSETQ. As DNA, the CDR3 is TGCGCCGGCAGCCAAATGAACAGACCGCTTTATGGCTACACCTTC. Amino acids: CAGSQMNRPLYGYTF.

About this clonotype: The germline gene is not matched at one end of the junction; a read error may be the cause. The gene calls are TRBV5-4 and TRBJ2-5, with TRBD2 identical over 12 bases. The tail of the sequence fits TRBJ2-1 better, so the J call may be wrong. Germline CDR1 and CDR2: SGHNT and YYREEE (reference sequence). The CDR3 extends over 14 amino acids. This CDR3 reads CASSLTSGGNEQFF. CDR3 sequence (DNA): TGCGCCAGCAGCTTGACTAGCGGGGGCAATGAGCAGTTCTTC.

This clonotype was seen more than once but under ten times. Being one base from a much bigger clone, this may be a read error. The V gene is TRBV6-1, the J gene TRBJ1-5; D not certain. The V gene lost 3 bases and the J gene lost 4 bases, with 7 bases spanning the gap. Per the germline V gene, CDR1 is MNHNS and CDR2 is SASEGT. This CDR3 comprises 13 residues. CDR3 bases: TGTGCCAGCAGTGACGGGCGGAATCAGCCCCAGCATTTT. This gives the protein CASSDGRNQPQHF.

Only a few counts were recorded for this clonotype. The chain has TRBV30 and TRBJ2-2; D uncertain. The CDR3 totals 13 residues. V lost 0 bases and J lost 6, with 8 bases in between. In germline, CDR1 is GTSNPN, CDR2 SVGIG (reference sequence). CDR3 DNA sequence: TGTGCCTGGAGTGTACAGAGGTCCGGGGAGCTGTTTTTT. Protein sequence: CAWSVQRSGELFF. The full variable domain, in which reference TRBV30 and TRBJ2-2 provide the parts outside the CDR3, is SQTIHQWPATLVQPVGSPLSLECTVEGTSNPNLYWYRQAAGRGLQLLFYSVGIGQISSEVPQNLSASRPQDRQFILSSKKLLLSDSGFYLCAWSVQRSGELFFGEGSRLTVL.

The V gene is TRBV14, the J gene TRBJ1-1; D remains ambiguous. V lost 4 bases and J lost 10, with 19 bases in between. Germline values: CDR1 SGHDN, CDR2 FVKESK. The CDR3 is made up of 14 amino acids. CDR3 nucleotide sequence: TGTGCCAGCAGCCTACTAGGTGGGTCCTCTCTAGCTTTCTTT. Its translation is CASSLLGGSSLAFF.

This clonotype came up many times. The chain uses TRBV29-1 and TRBJ2-2, with no clear D. The CDR3 runs 12 residues. Germline-derived CDR1 and CDR2 are SQVTM and ANQGSEA. Trimming removed 1 base at V and 6 bases at J, with 6 bases between. The CDR3 region is CSVEGGAGELFF. The CDR3 bases are TGCAGCGTTGAAGGTGGGGCCGGGGAGCTGTTTTTT.

This clonotype was recorded many times. This chain joins TRBV12-5 and TRBJ1-2, with D uncertain. Trimming took off 1 base at V and 6 bases at J, with 9 bases between the two ends. Germline values: CDR1 LGHNT, CDR2 FRNRAP. The CDR3 extends over 13 amino acids. The CDR3 DNA reads TGTGCTAGTGGTTTGGCCCACAGCAATGGCTACACCTTC. It is translated as CASGLAHSNGYTF. Drawing the rest from reference TRBV12-5 and TRBJ1-2, the complete variable domain is DARVTQTPRHKVTEMGQEVTMRCQPILGHNTVFWYRQTMMQGLELLAYFRNRAPLDDSGMPKDRFSAEMPDATLATLKIQPSEPRDSAVYFCASGLAHSNGYTFGSGTRLTVV.

The CDR3 DNA is TGTGCCAGCAGCTTACAGGGAGCCCGAAACTATGGCTACACCTTC. Its protein product is CASSLQGARNYGYTF. The chain employs TRBV7-9 and TRBJ1-2; perhaps TRBD1 as D (5 bases). The germline V gene encodes CDR1 SEHNR and CDR2 FQNEAQ (reference sequence). The CDR3 loop spans 15 amino acids. V lost 2 bases to trimming and J lost 2 bases, with 12 bases between them. Combining the CDR3 with reference TRBV7-9 and TRBJ1-2 gives the whole variable domain DTGVSQNPRHKITKRGQNVTFRCDPISEHNRLYWYRQTLGQGPEFLTYFQNEAQLEKSRLLSDRFSAERPKGSFSTLEIQRTEQGDSAMYLCASSLQGARNYGYTFGSGTRLTVV.

There are a few counts of this clonotype. This chain joins TRBV5-5 and TRBJ1-2, with 8 nucleotides matching TRBD1. Per the germline V gene, CDR1 is SGHKS and CDR2 is YYEKEE (reference sequence). V lost 7 bases to trimming and J lost 7 bases; unmatched junction nucleotides: 15. The CDR3 totals 15 residues. The CDR3 sequence is CASESGSGGFGGYTF. The CDR3 nucleotides read TGTGCCAGCGAGTCCGGTTCAGGGGGCTTCGGTGGCTACACCTTC.

The CDR3 is CASSLSIPLTLSGANVLTF. The CDR3 bases are TGTGCCAGCAGTTTATCTATACCACTCACTCTCTCTGGGGCCAACGTCCTGACTTTC. The V and J genes are TRBV12-3 or TRBV12-4 and TRBJ2-6; D remains unclear. The CDR3 is 19 residues long. The V and J ends lost 2 bases and 0 bases respectively, with 17 bases between them.

This clonotype has just one count. The chain recombines TRBV30 with TRBJ1-1, with 7 bases matching TRBD1. Trimming removed 5 bases from V and 4 bases from J; junction bases left unmatched: 4. CDR1 is GTSNPN, CDR2 SVGIG, per germline (reference sequence). The CDR3 consists of 12 residues. Here the CDR3 DNA reads TGTGCCTGGCGGGACAGCGGCACTGAAGCTTTCTTT. This sequence encodes CAWRDSGTEAFF.

Notes on this clonotype: The junction departs from the called germline gene at one end, perhaps through a read error. This rearrangement joins TRBV12-3 or TRBV12-4 to TRBJ2-7; D possibly uses TRBD1 or TRBD2 (5 bases each). This CDR3 is built from 13 residues. The CDR3 reads CASGPGSSYGQYF. CDR3 sequence (DNA): TGTGCCAGCGGACCAGGGAGCTCCTACGGGCAGTACTTC.

The CDR3: CASSLAPGTGLEEQYF. CDR3 in DNA: TGTGCCAGCAGCTTAGCGCCGGGGACAGGACTGGAGGAGCAGTACTTC. The chain uses TRBV7-2 and TRBJ2-7; the match to TRBD1 covers 8 bases. The ends lost 0 bases at V and 7 bases at J; junction bases unmatched: 11. Germline-derived CDR1 and CDR2 are SGHTA and FQGNSA. The CDR3 length is 16 residues.

As to this clonotype: This may come from a read error, since a much larger clone is one base off. The rearrangement links TRBV7-9 to TRBJ1-4, with D maybe TRBD1 (5 bases). The ends were cut back, 1 base at V and 5 bases at J, with 17 bases in the middle. Germline loops: CDR1 SEHNR, CDR2 FQNEAQ (reference sequence). The CDR3 contains 17 residues. CDR3 in amino acids: CASSLDRGTDPNEKLFF. DNA for the CDR3: TGTGCCAGCAGCTTAGATCGGGGCACCGACCCAAATGAAAAACTGTTTTTT.

V usage is TRBV25-1 and J usage is TRBJ2-2; 7 bases line up with TRBD1. V trimming: 3 bases; J trimming: 6 bases; junction bases outside the gene matches: 13. The V gene's germline CDR1 is MGHDK and CDR2 SYGVNS. The CDR3 loop spans 17 amino acids. The CDR3 protein is CASSDTVGTDLSGELFF. In nucleotides, the CDR3 is TGTGCCAGCAGTGATACCGTAGGGACAGATTTATCCGGGGAGCTGTTTTTT.

This clonotype came up many times. The V call is TRBV5-4, the J call TRBJ1-2; D not resolved. V gave up 0 bases and J gave up 8 bases, with 14 bases separating them. Germline V CDR1 and CDR2: SGHNT, YYREEE (reference sequence). CDR3 length: 14 residues. The CDR3 here is CASSLVDYRGGYTF. The DNA for the CDR3 is TGTGCCAGCAGCTTGGTTGACTACAGAGGGGGCTACACCTTC.

The V and J genes are TRBV7-2 and TRBJ2-2; tentatively, D is TRBD2 (6 bases). The CDR3 has 17 amino acids. V dropped 7 bases and J dropped 0 bases, with 18 bases sitting between them. CDR1 and CDR2 (germline): SGHTA, FQGNSA. The CDR3 sequence: CASTDKDGSANTGELFF. Here the CDR3 DNA reads TGTGCCAGCACCGATAAGGACGGGAGTGCGAACACCGGGGAGCTGTTTTTT. The full variable domain, rest sourced from reference TRBV7-2 and TRBJ2-2, is GAGVSQSPSNKVTEKGKDVELRCDPISGHTALYWYRQSLGQGLEFLIYFQGNSAPDKSGLPSDRFSAERTGGSVSTLTIQRTQQEDSAVYLCASTDKDGSANTGELFFGEGSRLTVL.

The chain is built from TRBV4-1 and TRBJ1-1; 7 nucleotides match TRBD1. The CDR3 contains 18 residues. V dropped 0 bases and J dropped 5; count of bases not matched to a gene: 15. Germline CDR1 and CDR2: MGHRA and YSYEKL. The CDR3 DNA reads as TGCGCCAGCAGCCAAGATCCCGTCGGCAGGGGGGCACAAACTGAAGCTTTCTTT. It encodes CASSQDPVGRGAQTEAFF.

This chain links TRBV7-2 with TRBJ2-7, with 11 bases lining up with TRBD2. The ends lost 5 bases at V and 0 bases at J; junction bases unmatched: 12. Germline CDR1 SGHTA, CDR2 FQGNSA. This CDR3 spans 18 amino acids. The CDR3 protein is CASSQEFPSGGNSYEQYF. In DNA, the CDR3 is TGTGCCAGCAGCCAAGAGTTCCCTAGCGGGGGGAACTCCTACGAGCAGTACTTC.